This note documents a single T cell receptor (beta chain) sequence. The antigen it binds to is not known. No base qualities exist here, and no much larger clone lies one base off it. Each collaborating institution followed its own protocols to collect whole blood in K2EDTA tubes. For TCRbeta analysis, collaborators shipped samples as frozen whole blood, isolated PBMCs, or DNA extracted from either of those sample types. The data stem from a study of blood T cell repertoires in COVID-19 (dated by TCRdb to 2019 to 2021). Regarding the research as a whole: Samples covering the acute and convalescent phases of COVID-19 were provided by collaborators in the United States, Italy and Spain. Where available, HLA class I and class II types were taken from metadata supplied by the sample provider and were not determined by assay-based typing. The repertoires were made available in a free public database intended to serve as a resource for research on the immune response to SARS-CoV-2. Samples came from the ongoing ImmuneRACE study (first 160 participants) plus 1,254 subjects from 6 global collaborators. Sample metadata almost always included a de-identified subject ID, COVID-19 status, age in years and sex. Deeply sampled blood TCRbeta repertoires from subjects exposed to, actively infected with, or recovered from COVID-19 were included in the dataset. The material from the prospective study consisted of cDNA or gDNA derived from T cells, B-cell-depleted T cells, or PBMCs. What the authors observed across the whole study: The quantity of clinical and demographic metadata differed by source and by participant and was supplied without curation.

The immunoSEQ Assay, a bias-controlled multiplex PCR, was used to amplify TCRbeta CDR3 regions from genomic DNA. Under the source paper's analysis protocol: Within the assay, amplification of reference gene primers was used to estimate how many nucleated cells each sample contained. Sequence reads were collapsed and filtered to measure the absolute abundance of every unique TCRbeta CDR3 rearrangement. For each sample, productive Simpson clonality was calculated as the square root of Simpson's diversity index across productive rearrangements. Held by TCRdb, this immuneACCESS table contains in-frame sequences only and omits some clones. Under half of the omission traces to an unresolved V gene where checked; the cause of the rest is unknown. The D gene and trimming were derived from the DNA, and the V and J assignments and clone size from that table. Across this sample there are roughly 15,000 clones, with approximately 82% seen only once. Roughly a quarter of the sample lies in the top ten.

Here V drops 1 base and J drops 5 bases, and the junction holds 9 bases not matched to any gene. The CDR3 has 16 amino acids, counting the end cysteine and phenylalanine. The sequence is cut down to CDR3 DNA, 48 bases in frame from base 1. CDR1 and CDR2 are drawn from the germline V gene: SGHRS, YFSETQ. The sequence links TRBV5-1 to TRBJ2-3; 8 middle bases align to TRBD2. The sequencing input was peripheral blood. The sequence was collected from a woman in her 50s with active or convalescent COVID-19. The DNA sequence is TGCGCCAGCAGCTTGATCGGTAGCGGGATTGGAGATACGCAGTATTTT. This is translated as CASSLIGSGIGDTQYF.